These T cell receptor beta chains were read from a single sample in a study of naive and memory T cell subsets. A single record per CDR3 protein comes from TCRdb applying MiXCR to the 5' RACE reads. This sample carries about 62,000 distinct CDR3 sequences, more than 6.5% of them seen once, and the ten largest clones take about a fifth. These receptor sequences come from a female donor in good health. CDR3s include the opening cysteine and the closing phenylalanine or tryptophan. A D gene is named only where the DNA matches it firmly. Clone size is given for some rows only: seen once, a few or many times, or a class if the clone is expanded.

d_gene,v_gene,j_gene,abundance,CDR3nt,CDR3aa
TRBD1,TRBV10-3,TRBJ1-1,few,TGTGCCATCAGCGGACAGGGTATGAACACTGAAGCTTTCTTT,CAISGQGMNTEAFF
.,TRBV6-2/TRBV6-3,TRBJ2-5,many,TGTGCCAGCAGTTACTCGACGGAGAAGGAGACCCAGTACTTC,CASSYSTEKETQYF
.,TRBV28,TRBJ1-5,.,TGTGCCAGCAGTTCTGGGGGCGAAAACCAGCCCCAGCATTTT,CASSSGGENQPQHF
TRBD1,TRBV19,TRBJ2-2,few,TGTGCCAGTAGTGTCCGGGACAGGGGGGCCGGGGAGCTGTTTTTT,CASSVRDRGAGELFF
TRBD2,TRBV19,TRBJ2-7,few,TGTGCCAGTAGTATGCTCGGGACTAGCGGTAACTACGAGCAGTACTTC,CASSMLGTSGNYEQYF
.,TRBV9,TRBJ2-2,few,TGTGCCAGCAGCGTGAGCTTGGGCACCGGGGAGCTGTTTTTT,CASSVSLGTGELFF
.,TRBV27,TRBJ2-1,.,TGTGCCAGCAGTTTCCGGCTCACTGCGAGCTCCTACAATGAGCAGTTCTTC,CASSFRLTASSYNEQFF
TRBD1,TRBV7-2,TRBJ1-2,few,TGTGCCAGCAGCTCAATCGGACAGGGTTATGGCTACACCTTC,CASSSIGQGYGYTF
TRBD1,TRBV9,TRBJ2-2,.,TGTGCCAGCAGCCATAAGGGACAGTTGAACACCGGGGAGCTGTTTTTT,CASSHKGQLNTGELFF
TRBD1,TRBV20-1,TRBJ2-5,few,TGCAGTGCTAGAGCAACGGGACAGCAAGAGACCCAGTACTTC,CSARATGQQETQYF
.,TRBV7-6,TRBJ1-5,many,TGTGCCAGCAGCTTAAATATGGATCAGCCCCAGCATTTT,CASSLNMDQPQHF
TRBD1,TRBV5-1,TRBJ1-6,few,TGCGCCAGCAGCTTCATAGGACAGGCGAATAATTCACCCCTCCACTTT,CASSFIGQANNSPLHF
.,TRBV28,TRBJ2-2,.,TGTGCCAGCAGTCTATACACCGGGGAGCTGTTTTTT,CASSLYTGELFF
TRBD2,TRBV7-2,TRBJ2-7,few,TGTGCCAGCAGCCGAACGAGCGGGGGTATCTACGAGCAGTACTTC,CASSRTSGGIYEQYF
TRBD2,TRBV6-5,TRBJ2-1,many,TGTGCCAGCAGTTCATCTCCGGGACTAGCGGGAGGAGGGCAGTTCTTC,CASSSSPGLAGGGQFF
.,TRBV7-8,TRBJ2-1,few,TGTGCCAGCAGCCAAACCTACAGGGCCGGCTCCTACAATGAGCAGTTCTTC,CASSQTYRAGSYNEQFF
.,TRBV4-1,TRBJ2-7,.,TGCGCCAGCAGCCATCCACGGGACGGGTCCTACGAGCAGTACTTC,CASSHPRDGSYEQYF
.,TRBV6-5,TRBJ2-3,few,TGTGCCAGCAGACCGGGAAGTCAACTCTCAGATACGCAGTATTTT,CASRPGSQLSDTQYF
.,TRBV28,TRBJ2-4,.,TGTGCCAGCAGTCCCCGAGGCTACTTC,CASSPRGYF
.,TRBV6-5,TRBJ1-5,many,TGTGCCAGCAGCCGGAAGGGCGATCAGCCCCAGCATTTT,CASSRKGDQPQHF
TRBD1,TRBV6-5,TRBJ1-1,.,TGTGCCAGCAGGGGGGACAGGGGGCGTCGGGACACTGAAGCTTTCTTT,CASRGDRGRRDTEAFF
TRBD2,TRBV7-3,TRBJ2-2,.,TGTGCCAGCAGCCGCACTAGCGGGGGAGACACCGGGGAGCTGTTTTTT,CASSRTSGGDTGELFF
.,TRBV29-1,TRBJ2-1,.,TGCAGCGTTGTTGGGGCCCCTAACAATGAGCAGTTCTTC,CSVVGAPNNEQFF
TRBD1,TRBV20-1,TRBJ1-1,many,TGCAGTGCTAGAGATGGGACAGCCCGCCAGGCTTTCTTT,CSARDGTARQAFF
.,TRBV11-3,TRBJ2-1,few,TGTGCCAGCAGCTTAGATCGAAGGGCACGCTCCTACAATGAGCAGTTCTTC,CASSLDRRARSYNEQFF
TRBD2,TRBV6-5,TRBJ2-1,.,TGTGCCAGCAGTTACTCCCCTGGCGGGAGCTCCTACAATGAGCAGTTCTTC,CASSYSPGGSSYNEQFF
.,TRBV2,TRBJ1-5,few,TGTGCCAGCAGTGAATCGGTCAATCAGCCCCAGCATTTT,CASSESVNQPQHF
.,TRBV6-4,TRBJ2-2,.,TGTGCCAGCAGTAAAACAGGAGGTGGCACGGAGGAGCTGTTTTTT,CASSKTGGGTEELFF
TRBD2,TRBV20-1,TRBJ2-3,.,TGCAGTGCTTCAGTAGCGGGGCGAGGAGATACGCAGTATTTT,CSASVAGRGDTQYF